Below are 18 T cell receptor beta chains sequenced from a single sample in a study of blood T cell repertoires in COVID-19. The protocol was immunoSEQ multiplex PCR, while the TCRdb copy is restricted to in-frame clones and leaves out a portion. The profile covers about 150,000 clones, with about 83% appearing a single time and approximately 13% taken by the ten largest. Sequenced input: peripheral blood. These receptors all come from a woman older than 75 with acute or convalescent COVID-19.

CDR3: CASSPGTSVAYEQYF. In DNA, the CDR3 is TGTGCCAGCAGCCCTGGGACTAGCGTTGCCTACGAGCAGTACTTC. V gene TRBV9 combines with J gene TRBJ2-7, with 10 bases that match TRBD2. In germline, CDR1 is SGDLS, CDR2 YYNGEE. CDR3 length equals 15 residues. With 4 bases clipped from V and 2 bases from J, the junction kept 6 bases outside the gene matches.

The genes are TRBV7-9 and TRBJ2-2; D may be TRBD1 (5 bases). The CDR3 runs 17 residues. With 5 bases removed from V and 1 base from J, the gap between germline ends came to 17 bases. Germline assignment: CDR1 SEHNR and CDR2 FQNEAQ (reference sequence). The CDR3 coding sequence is TGTGCCAGCAGCCCGAACCCGGGCAGGGAGAACACCGGGGAGCTGTTTTTT. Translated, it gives CASSPNPGRENTGELFF.

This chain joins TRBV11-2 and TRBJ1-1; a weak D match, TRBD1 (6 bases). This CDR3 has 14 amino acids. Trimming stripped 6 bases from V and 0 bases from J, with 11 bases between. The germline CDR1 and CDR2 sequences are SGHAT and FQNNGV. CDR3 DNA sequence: TGTGCCAGCAGTTCTCAGGGGATGAACACTGAAGCTTTCTTT. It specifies CASSSQGMNTEAFF.

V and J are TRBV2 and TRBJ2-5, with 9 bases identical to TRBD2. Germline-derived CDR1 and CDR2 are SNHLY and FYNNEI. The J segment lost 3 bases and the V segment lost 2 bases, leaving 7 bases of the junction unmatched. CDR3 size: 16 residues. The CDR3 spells CASSERLAGEEETQYF. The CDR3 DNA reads TGTGCCAGCAGTGAAAGGTTAGCGGGAGAGGAAGAGACCCAGTACTTC.

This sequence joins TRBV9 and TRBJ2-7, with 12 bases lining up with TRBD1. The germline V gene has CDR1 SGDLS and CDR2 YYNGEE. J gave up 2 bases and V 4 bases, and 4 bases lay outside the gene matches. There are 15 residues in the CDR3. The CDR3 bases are TGTGCCAGCAGCTTCGGGACAGGGGGCACCTACGAGCAGTACTTC. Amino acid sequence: CASSFGTGGTYEQYF. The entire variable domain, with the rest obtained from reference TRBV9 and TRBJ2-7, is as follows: DSGVTQTPKHLITATGQRVTLRCSPRSGDLSVYWYQQSLDQGLQFLIQYYNGEERAKGNILERFSAQQFPDLHSELNLSSLELGDSALYFCASSFGTGGTYEQYFGPGTRLTVT.

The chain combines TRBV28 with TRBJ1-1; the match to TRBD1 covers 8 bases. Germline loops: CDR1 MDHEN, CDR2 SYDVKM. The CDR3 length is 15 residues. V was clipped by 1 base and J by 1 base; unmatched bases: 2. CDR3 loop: CASSLSGTGNTEAFF. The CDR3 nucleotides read TGTGCCAGCAGTTTATCCGGGACAGGGAACACTGAAGCTTTCTTT.

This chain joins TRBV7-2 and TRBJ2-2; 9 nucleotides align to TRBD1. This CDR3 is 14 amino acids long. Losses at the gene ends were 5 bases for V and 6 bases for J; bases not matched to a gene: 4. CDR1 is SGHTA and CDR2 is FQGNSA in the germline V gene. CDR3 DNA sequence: TGTGCCAGCAGCGGGCGGACAGGGGCCGGGGAGCTGTTTTTT. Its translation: CASSGRTGAGELFF.

The CDR3 nucleotides are TGCAGTGCTAGTCCTAGCGGAGGGCCGGTCTCCTACAATGAGCAGTTCTTC. Residues: CSASPSGGPVSYNEQFF. The chain is built from TRBV20-1 and TRBJ2-1; TRBD2 matches 7 bases. The ends lost 3 bases at V and 0 bases at J; junction bases unmatched: 11. This CDR3 comprises 17 residues. Germline CDR1 reads DFQATT; CDR2 reads SNEGSKA (reference sequence).

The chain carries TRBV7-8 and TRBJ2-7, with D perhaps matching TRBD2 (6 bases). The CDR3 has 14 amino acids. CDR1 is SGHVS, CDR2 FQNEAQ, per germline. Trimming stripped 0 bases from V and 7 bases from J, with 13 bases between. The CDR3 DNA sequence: TGTGCCAGCAGCTTAGCGGCGGGACCAGGGGAGCAGTACTTC. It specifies CASSLAAGPGEQYF.

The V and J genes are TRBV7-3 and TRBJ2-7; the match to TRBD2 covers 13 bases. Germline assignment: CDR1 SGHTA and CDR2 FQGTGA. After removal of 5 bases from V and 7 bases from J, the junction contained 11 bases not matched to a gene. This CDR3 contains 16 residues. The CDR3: CASSPGQTSGRGEQYF. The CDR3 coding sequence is TGTGCCAGCAGCCCCGGGCAAACTAGCGGGAGGGGTGAGCAGTACTTC.

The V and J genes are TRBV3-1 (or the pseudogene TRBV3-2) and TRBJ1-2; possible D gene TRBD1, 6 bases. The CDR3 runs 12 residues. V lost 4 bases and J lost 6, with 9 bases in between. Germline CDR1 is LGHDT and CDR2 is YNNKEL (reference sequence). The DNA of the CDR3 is TGTGCCAGCAGCCTTACAGGGAATGGCTACACCTTC. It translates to CASSLTGNGYTF.

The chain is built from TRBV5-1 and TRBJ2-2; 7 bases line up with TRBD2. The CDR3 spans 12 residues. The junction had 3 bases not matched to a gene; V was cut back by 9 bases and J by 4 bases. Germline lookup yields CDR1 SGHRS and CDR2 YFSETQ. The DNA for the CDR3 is TGCGCCACCCCGGGGGGCACCGGGGAGCTGTTTTTT. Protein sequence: CATPGGTGELFF.

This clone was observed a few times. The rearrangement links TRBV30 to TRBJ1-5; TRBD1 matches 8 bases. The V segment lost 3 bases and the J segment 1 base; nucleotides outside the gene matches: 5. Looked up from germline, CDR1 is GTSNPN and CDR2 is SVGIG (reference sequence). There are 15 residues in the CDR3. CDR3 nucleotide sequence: TGTGCCTGGAGCGCAGGGGGCCTGAGCAATCAGCCCCAGCATTTT. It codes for CAWSAGGLSNQPQHF.

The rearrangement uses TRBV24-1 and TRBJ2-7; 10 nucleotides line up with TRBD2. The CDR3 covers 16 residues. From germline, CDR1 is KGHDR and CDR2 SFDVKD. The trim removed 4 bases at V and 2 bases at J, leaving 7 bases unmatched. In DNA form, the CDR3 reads TGTGCCACCAGTGAGCCTAGCGGGAGTAAAACCTACGAGCAGTACTTC. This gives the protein CATSEPSGSKTYEQYF.

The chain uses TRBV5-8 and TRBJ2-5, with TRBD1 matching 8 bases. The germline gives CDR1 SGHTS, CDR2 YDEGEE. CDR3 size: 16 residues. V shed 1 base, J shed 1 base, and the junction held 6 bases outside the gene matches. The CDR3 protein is CASSLRGQVLQETQYF. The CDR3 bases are TGTGCCAGCAGCTTGCGGGGACAGGTGCTCCAAGAGACCCAGTACTTC.

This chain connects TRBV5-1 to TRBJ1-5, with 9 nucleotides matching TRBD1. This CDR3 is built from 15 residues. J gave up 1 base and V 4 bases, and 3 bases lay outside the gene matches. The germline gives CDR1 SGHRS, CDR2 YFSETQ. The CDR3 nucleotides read TGCGCCAGCAGCGAACAGGGGGCAAGCAATCAGCCCCAGCATTTT. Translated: CASSEQGASNQPQHF.

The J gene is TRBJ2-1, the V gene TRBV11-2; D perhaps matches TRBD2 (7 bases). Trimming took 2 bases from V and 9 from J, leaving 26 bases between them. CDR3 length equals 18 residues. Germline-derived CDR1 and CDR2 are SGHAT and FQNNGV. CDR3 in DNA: TGTGCCAGCAGCTTATTTTTTTCAGGAGGGGGGGCGTTAGGTGAGCAGTTCTTC. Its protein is CASSLFFSGGGALGEQFF.

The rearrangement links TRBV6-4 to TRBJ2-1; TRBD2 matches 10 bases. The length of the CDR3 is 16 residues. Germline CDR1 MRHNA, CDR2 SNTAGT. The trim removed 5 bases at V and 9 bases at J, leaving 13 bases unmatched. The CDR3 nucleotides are TGTGCCAGCAGTCCTACTAGCGGGGTCCCCCCAATTGAGCAGTTCTTC. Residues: CASSPTSGVPPIEQFF.